This T cell receptor beta chain was captured in a study of blood T cell repertoires in COVID-19. Study at large: COVID-19 samples collected from the United States, Italy and Spain covered acute and convalescent phases. Sources were T cells, B-cell-depleted T cells, or PBMCs; the material itself was cDNA or gDNA.

Trimming shortened V by 5 bases and J by 0 bases, and 8 bases separated the two germline ends. CDR3 length: 14 amino acids. CDR1 LNHDA and CDR2 SQIVND come from the germline V gene (reference sequence). Comments on this clone: Other DNA sequences in the same sample also yield this CDR3.

The authors' processing: Reference gene primer amplification yielded estimated nucleated cell counts. Sequenced by immunoSEQ multiplex PCR; TCRdb stores in-frame clones only, minus some. V and J calls and clone size come straight from that table; D and trimming were deduced from the DNA. The data show some 250,000 clones, 85% to 90% seen once. Sample: peripheral blood. The source is a woman aged 35 to 49 who had recovered from COVID-19. J is TRBJ1-5 and V is TRBV19; D call uncertain. The CDR3 nucleotides are TGTGCCAGTAGTTCACAGAATAGCAATCAGCCCCAGCATTTT. This codes for CASSSQNSNQPQHF.